This T cell receptor (beta chain) derives from a study of T-cell memory formation after mild COVID-19. Whole-study context: Largely donor-specific TCR clusters were found.

Study results and caveats: Researchers report contracting CD4+ clones mostly in CM and EM, with CD8+ clones in EMRA.

The germline V gene has CDR1 MNHEY and CDR2 SMNVEV (reference sequence). The CDR3 runs to 13 residues. V was cut by 2 bases and J by 14 bases, with 18 bases left in between. Constant-segment primers served in 5'RACE that generated TCR alpha and TCR beta cDNA libraries bearing sample barcodes and UMIs. TCRdb fed the 5' RACE reads into MiXCR, producing one record per CDR3 protein. Of about 350,000 distinct CDR3 sequences detected, approximately 13% appear once; the ten largest clones hold 20% to 25%. Worth noting for this clonotype: Antigen specificity is unknown.

Sequencing was performed on PBMCs or a T cell subset sorted from them (not recorded which). The sequence was obtained from a man younger than 30 who had mild COVID-19 (a few samples of this study predate the infection). Cell type and time point are not known. The chain carries TRBV27 and TRBJ2-5; either TRBD1 or TRBD2 may fit D (5 bases each). The CDR3 loop reads CASSLGITGTPYF. CDR3 bases: TGTGCCAGCAGTTTAGGGATTACCGGGACGCCCTACTTC.